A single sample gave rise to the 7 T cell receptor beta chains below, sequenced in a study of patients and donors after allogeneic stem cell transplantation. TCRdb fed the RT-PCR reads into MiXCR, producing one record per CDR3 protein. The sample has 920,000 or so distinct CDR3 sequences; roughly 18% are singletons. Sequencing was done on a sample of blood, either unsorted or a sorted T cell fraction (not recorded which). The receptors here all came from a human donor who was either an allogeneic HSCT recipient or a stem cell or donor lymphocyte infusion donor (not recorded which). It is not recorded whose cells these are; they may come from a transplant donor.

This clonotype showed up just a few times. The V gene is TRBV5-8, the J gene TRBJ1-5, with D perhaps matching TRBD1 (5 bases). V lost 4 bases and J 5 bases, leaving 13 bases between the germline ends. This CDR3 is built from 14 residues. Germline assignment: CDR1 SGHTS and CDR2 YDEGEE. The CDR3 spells CASSTGWGDQPQHF. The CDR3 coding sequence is TGTGCCAGCAGCACCGGGTGGGGGGATCAGCCCCAGCATTTT.

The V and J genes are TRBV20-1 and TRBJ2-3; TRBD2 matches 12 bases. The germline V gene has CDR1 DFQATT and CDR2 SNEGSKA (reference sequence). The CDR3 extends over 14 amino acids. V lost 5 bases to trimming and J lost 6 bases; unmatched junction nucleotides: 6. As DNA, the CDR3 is TGCAGTGCTCCTAGCGGGGGGGCCCGGGATACGCAGTATTTT. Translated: CSAPSGGARDTQYF.

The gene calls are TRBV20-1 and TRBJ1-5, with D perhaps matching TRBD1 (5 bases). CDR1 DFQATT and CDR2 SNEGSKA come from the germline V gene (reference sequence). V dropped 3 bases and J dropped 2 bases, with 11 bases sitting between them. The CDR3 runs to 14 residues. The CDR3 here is CSARGGLGNQPQHF. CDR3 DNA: TGCAGTGCTAGGGGGGGATTAGGCAATCAGCCCCAGCATTTT.

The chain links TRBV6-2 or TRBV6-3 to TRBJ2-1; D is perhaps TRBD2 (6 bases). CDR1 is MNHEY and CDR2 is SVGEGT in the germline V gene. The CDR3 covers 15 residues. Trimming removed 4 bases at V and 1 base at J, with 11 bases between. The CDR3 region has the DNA TGTGCCAGCAGTTTCAGACTAGGGTCCTACAATGAGCAGTTCTTC. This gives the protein CASSFRLGSYNEQFF.

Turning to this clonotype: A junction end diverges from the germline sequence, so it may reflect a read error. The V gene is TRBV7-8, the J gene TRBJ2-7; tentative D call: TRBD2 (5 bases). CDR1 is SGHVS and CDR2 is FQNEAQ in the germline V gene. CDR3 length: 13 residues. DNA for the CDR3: TGTGTCAGCAGCGTCGGGGATCGCCAGAAGCAGTACTTC. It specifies CVSSVGDRQKQYF.

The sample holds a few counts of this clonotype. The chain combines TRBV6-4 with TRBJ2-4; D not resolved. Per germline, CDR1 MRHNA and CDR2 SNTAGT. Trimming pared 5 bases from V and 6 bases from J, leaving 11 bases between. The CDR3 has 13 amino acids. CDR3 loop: CASSYQRLNIQYF. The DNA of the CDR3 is TGTGCCAGCAGTTATCAGCGTCTAAACATTCAGTACTTC.

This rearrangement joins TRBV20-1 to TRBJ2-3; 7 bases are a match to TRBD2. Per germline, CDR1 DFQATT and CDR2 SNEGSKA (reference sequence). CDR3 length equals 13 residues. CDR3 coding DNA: TGCAGCGCTCCGATCCGGGAGGCCAGGACGCAGTATTTT. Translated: CSAPIREARTQYF.